Presented here are 29 T cell receptor beta chains from one specimen sequenced in a study of OX40 agonist ivuxolimab in advanced cancers. TCRdb's table, derived via immunoSEQ multiplex PCR, lists solely in-frame clones and lacks some. The profile shows about 77,000 clones, just under 90% of them singletons. The sequences come from CD4+ or CD8+ T cells sorted from blood, collected in a trial of the OX40 agonist ivuxolimab. The source of these receptors is an adult with an advanced solid tumor such as melanoma, head and neck, liver or kidney cancer.

V usage is TRBV10-1 and J usage is TRBJ2-6; unclear D gene. The V and J ends lost 2 bases and 0 bases respectively, with 5 bases between them. The CDR3 has 15 amino acids. Germline V gives CDR1 WNHNN, CDR2 SYGVQD (reference sequence). The CDR3 protein is CASSEVHSGANVLTF. The CDR3 DNA is TGCGCCAGCAGTGAGGTGCACTCTGGGGCCAACGTCCTGACTTTC.

This chain connects TRBV23-1 to TRBJ2-5; 9 positions agree with TRBD1. TRBV23-1 counts as an open reading frame of uncertain function. Trimming removed 4 bases from V and 0 bases from J; junction bases left unmatched: 9. The CDR3 covers 17 residues. The DNA for the CDR3 is TGCGCCAGCAGTCTCCCGGGACAGGGAGGGTACCAAGAGACCCAGTACTTC. Its protein is CASSLPGQGGYQETQYF.

This chain uses TRBV9 with TRBJ2-2; D is possibly TRBD2 (6 bases). Germline V gives CDR1 SGDLS, CDR2 YYNGEE. The CDR3 is 13 amino acids. The ends were cut back, 6 bases at V and 7 bases at J, with 13 bases in the middle. For the CDR3, the DNA is TGTGCCAGCAATCGCGGGGCGGGCGGGGAGCTGTTTTTT. Its translation is CASNRGAGGELFF.

This chain uses TRBV10-1 with TRBJ2-7; D is perhaps TRBD2 (5 bases). CDR1 is WNHNN and CDR2 is SYGVQD in the germline V gene (reference sequence). Trimming stripped 7 bases from V and 1 base from J, with 11 bases between. CDR3 size: 13 residues. The DNA for the CDR3 is TGCGCCAGCATCCCAAGGGAGTCCTACGAGCAGTACTTC. Residues: CASIPRESYEQYF.

The V and J genes are TRBV5-6 and TRBJ1-4, with D possibly matching TRBD1 (5 bases). This CDR3 contains 15 residues. Trimming removed 5 bases from V and 4 bases from J, with 15 bases in between. Germline CDR1 is SGHDT and CDR2 is YYEEEE. Written as DNA, the CDR3 is TGTGCCAGCAGTCCAGGGTGGGGATATAATGAAAAACTGTTTTTT. It specifies CASSPGWGYNEKLFF.

V is TRBV5-1 and J is TRBJ2-3; D gene unclear. Germline loops: CDR1 SGHRS, CDR2 YFSETQ. The CDR3 runs 14 residues. Trimming pared 0 bases from V and 2 bases from J, leaving 7 bases between. The CDR3 reads CASSLGFDTDTQYF. The CDR3 region has the DNA TGCGCCAGCAGCTTGGGGTTTGACACAGATACGCAGTATTTT.

The chain recombines TRBV9 with TRBJ2-1, with no clear D. The CDR3 loop spans 15 amino acids. V lost 6 bases and J 10 bases, leaving 23 bases between the germline ends. Germline V gene data show CDR1 as SGDLS and CDR2 as YYNGEE. CDR3 DNA: TGTGCCAGCACCCCCATTGAGGCGGAGTCTTGGGAGCAGTTCTTC. Its protein is CASTPIEAESWEQFF. Combining the CDR3 with reference TRBV9 and TRBJ2-1 gives the whole variable domain DSGVTQTPKHLITATGQRVTLRCSPRSGDLSVYWYQQSLDQGLQFLIQYYNGEERAKGNILERFSAQQFPDLHSELNLSSLELGDSALYFCASTPIEAESWEQFFGPGTRLTVL.

CDR3 nucleotides: TGTGCCAGCAGTGGACCGGGACAGACGGGCGGCTACACCTTC. This sequence encodes CASSGPGQTGGYTF. The chain couples TRBV6-6 to TRBJ1-2; TRBD1 matches 7 bases. The ends lost 5 bases at V and 8 bases at J; junction bases unmatched: 11. Per the germline V gene, CDR1 is MNHNY and CDR2 is SVGAGI (reference sequence). The CDR3 runs 14 residues.

The chain uses TRBV5-1 and TRBJ1-5; TRBD1 agrees at 12 bases. The CDR3 sequence is 15 residues long. Germline V gene lookup returns CDR1 SGHRS and CDR2 YFSETQ. Germline trimming cut 4 bases from V and 7 bases from J; bases unmatched to any gene: 6. In nucleotides, the CDR3 is TGCGCCAGCAGCCCGGGGACAGGGGGCGAACAGCCCCAGCATTTT. Amino acids: CASSPGTGGEQPQHF.

The rearrangement joins TRBV30 to TRBJ2-7, with D tentatively TRBD2 (5 bases). The CDR3 contains 13 residues. Trimming took 0 bases from V and 4 from J, leaving 10 bases between them. Per the germline V gene, CDR1 is GTSNPN and CDR2 is SVGIG (reference sequence). The CDR3 DNA follows: TGTGCCTGGAGTGTAGCGGCAGAATACGAGCAGTACTTC. Translation gives CAWSVAAEYEQYF.

J is TRBJ2-7 and V is TRBV14; 9 positions agree with TRBD1. CDR1 is SGHDN, CDR2 FVKESK, per germline. V was clipped by 3 bases and J by 0 bases; unmatched bases: 6. CDR3 length: 16 residues. CDR3 DNA sequence: TGTGCCAGCAGCCAGGAGGACAGGGGCATCTCCTACGAGCAGTACTTC. This encodes CASSQEDRGISYEQYF. Full variable domain (remainder filled in from reference TRBV14 and TRBJ2-7): EAGVTQFPSHSVIEKGQTVTLRCDPISGHDNLYWYRRVMGKEIKFLLHFVKESKQDESGMPNNRFLAERTGGTYSTLKVQPAELEDSGVYFCASSQEDRGISYEQYFGPGTRLTVT.

The gene calls are TRBV5-1 and TRBJ1-4, with 10 positions matching TRBD1. From germline, CDR1 is SGHRS and CDR2 YFSETQ. The CDR3 is 18 amino acids. J gave up 8 bases and V 4 bases, and 17 bases lay outside the gene matches. The CDR3 loop reads CASSMTDRGYPKWEKLFF. Written as DNA, the CDR3 is TGCGCCAGCAGCATGACGGACAGGGGGTATCCTAAGTGGGAAAAACTGTTTTTT.

The CDR3 DNA reads TGTGCCAGCAGCCCGTCAGGACAGGGAGGTGTTGACACTGAAGCTTTCTTT. Translated, it gives CASSPSGQGGVDTEAFF. The V and J genes are TRBV4-2 and TRBJ1-1, with 8 bases lining up with TRBD1. Germline CDR1 is LGHNA and CDR2 is YNFKEQ. The V and J ends lost 4 bases and 3 bases, in that order; junction bases with no gene match: 13. This CDR3 is built from 17 residues.

This clone was counted once. This chain uses TRBV28 with TRBJ1-2; 7 bases map to TRBD1. CDR3 length equals 15 residues. V was pared by 3 bases and J by 5 bases, with 9 bases of the junction left unmatched. The germline CDR1 and CDR2 sequences are MDHEN and SYDVKM. DNA for the CDR3: TGTGCCAGCAGTTTGGTAGGGGGCTTCCCATATGGCTACACCTTC. It translates to CASSLVGGFPYGYTF.

This chain links TRBV9 with TRBJ1-2; 11 bases align to TRBD1. The trim removed 4 bases at V and 10 bases at J, leaving 15 bases unmatched. The CDR3 loop spans 16 amino acids. Germline V lookup: CDR1 SGDLS, CDR2 YYNGEE. The CDR3 region has the DNA TGTGCCAGCAGCCCTTACTCCACCGGGACAGGGGGAGACTACACCTTC. As protein: CASSPYSTGTGGDYTF.

This clone occurred once. V is TRBV5-1 and J is TRBJ2-3, with D unclear. The V and J ends lost 4 bases and 2 bases respectively, with 8 bases between them. Germline V gene sequence: CDR1 SGHRS, CDR2 YFSETQ. The length of the CDR3 is 13 residues. The CDR3 region is CASSRELTDTQYF. The CDR3 DNA follows: TGCGCCAGCAGCCGCGAACTCACAGATACGCAGTATTTT.

The CDR3, as DNA: TGCGCCAGCAGTCTCCAAGGCGATATACTGTTGTATGAGCAGTACTTC. It is translated as CASSLQGDILLYEQYF. V is TRBV23-1 and J is TRBJ2-7; D is unresolved. TRBV23-1 is identified as an open reading frame with a role that is uncertain. The V end was cut by 4 bases, the J end by 7 bases, with 23 bases between. The length of the CDR3 is 16 residues.

The V and J genes are TRBV15 and TRBJ2-7; D is uncertain. The length of the CDR3 is 13 residues. Germline V gene lookup returns CDR1 LNHNV and CDR2 YYDKDF (reference sequence). Trimming cost V 4 bases and J 0 bases, with 7 bases left between them. The CDR3 bases are TGTGCCACCAGCAACCGAGGCTCCTACGAGCAGTACTTC. This codes for CATSNRGSYEQYF.

This chain links TRBV5-4 with TRBJ1-3, with D perhaps TRBD1 (5 bases). Trimming took off 2 bases at V and 2 bases at J, with 14 bases between the two ends. CDR1 is SGHNT and CDR2 is YYREEE in the germline V gene (reference sequence). The CDR3 is 16 amino acids. The CDR3 bases are TGTGCCAGCAGCTTTGGACAACAGAGCCCTGGAAACACCATATATTTT. Its protein is CASSFGQQSPGNTIYF.

The rearrangement uses TRBV11-2 and TRBJ1-1, with unresolved D. Looked up from germline, CDR1 is SGHAT and CDR2 is FQNNGV. V gave up 5 bases and J gave up 1 base, with 11 bases separating them. The CDR3 has 14 amino acids. CDR3 region: CASSVQFPNTEAFF. In nucleotides, the CDR3 is TGTGCCAGCAGCGTACAATTCCCGAACACTGAAGCTTTCTTT.

This chain uses TRBV25-1 with TRBJ1-5; TRBD1 agrees at 10 bases. Unmatched junction bases numbered 8, after V lost 4 bases and J lost 5 bases. Germline V gene data show CDR1 as MGHDK and CDR2 as SYGVNS. The CDR3 length is 16 residues. The CDR3 region is CASSARDRGKDQPQHF. In DNA, the CDR3 is TGTGCCAGCAGTGCGCGGGACAGGGGAAAGGATCAGCCCCAGCATTTT.

This clone has a single count. The chain uses TRBV30 and TRBJ1-5; 12 nucleotides agree with TRBD1. The germline CDR1 and CDR2 sequences are GTSNPN and SVGIG (reference sequence). The CDR3 extends over 17 amino acids. The trim removed 1 base at V and 2 bases at J, leaving 6 bases unmatched. CDR3 sequence reads: CAWSAGTGGMGNQPQHF. Written as DNA, the CDR3 is TGTGCCTGGAGTGCTGGGACAGGGGGCATGGGCAATCAGCCCCAGCATTTT. Full variable domain (rest looked up from reference TRBV30 and TRBJ1-5): SQTIHQWPATLVQPVGSPLSLECTVEGTSNPNLYWYRQAAGRGLQLLFYSVGIGQISSEVPQNLSASRPQDRQFILSSKKLLLSDSGFYLCAWSAGTGGMGNQPQHFGDGTRLSIL.

V and J are TRBV28 and TRBJ1-2; D is possibly TRBD1 (6 bases). Germline assignment: CDR1 MDHEN and CDR2 SYDVKM. This CDR3 comprises 19 residues. V dropped 4 bases and J dropped 7 bases, with 31 bases sitting between them. The CDR3 sequence is CASSSGWTSDRTGGSGYTF. DNA for the CDR3: TGTGCCAGCAGTTCGGGATGGACAAGCGACAGGACGGGCGGGAGTGGCTACACCTTC.

The J gene is TRBJ2-1, the V gene TRBV5-1; 11 bases map to TRBD2. Unmatched junction bases numbered 6, after V lost 0 bases and J lost 7 bases. The CDR3 is 16 amino acids. The V gene's germline CDR1 is SGHRS and CDR2 YFSETQ. Written as DNA, the CDR3 is TGCGCCAGCAGCTTGGAAAGACTAGCGGGAATGAATGAGCAGTTCTTC. Translation gives CASSLERLAGMNEQFF.

This rearrangement joins TRBV5-4 to TRBJ2-1; 10 positions match TRBD2. The germline gives CDR1 SGHNT, CDR2 YYREEE (reference sequence). This CDR3 is 17 amino acids long. The trim removed 0 bases at V and 6 bases at J, leaving 9 bases unmatched. The CDR3 reads CASSLGASGRAVNEQFF. Written as DNA, the CDR3 is TGTGCCAGCAGCTTGGGTGCCAGCGGGAGGGCGGTCAATGAGCAGTTCTTC.

The genes are TRBV7-8 and TRBJ1-4; TRBD1 agrees at 7 bases. After removal of 5 bases from V and 5 bases from J, the junction contained 5 bases not matched to a gene. Germline-derived CDR1 and CDR2 are SGHVS and FQNEAQ. The CDR3 extends over 14 amino acids. The CDR3 DNA reads as TGTGCCAGCAGCACCCAGACAGGGAATGAAAAACTGTTTTTT. Translating gives CASSTQTGNEKLFF. The entire variable domain, with the rest obtained from reference TRBV7-8 and TRBJ1-4, is as follows: GAGVSQSPRYKVAKRGQDVALRCDPISGHVSLFWYQQALGQGPEFLTYFQNEAQLDKSGLPSDRFFAERPEGSVSTLKIQRTQQEDSAVYLCASSTQTGNEKLFFGSGTQLSVL.

The gene calls are TRBV4-1 and TRBJ1-4, with D possibly TRBD1 on 6 matching bases. The germline V gene has CDR1 MGHRA and CDR2 YSYEKL. With 0 bases removed from V and 3 bases from J, the gap between germline ends came to 11 bases. The CDR3 length is 16 residues. The CDR3 sequence is CASSQEMGAANEKLFF. The CDR3 DNA is TGCGCCAGCAGCCAAGAAATGGGGGCGGCTAATGAAAAACTGTTTTTT.

This clone was counted once. CDR3 residues: CATGQGSSTDTQYF. The CDR3 coding sequence is TGTGCCACCGGACAGGGTTCTAGCACAGATACGCAGTATTTT. The rearrangement uses TRBV6-1 and TRBJ2-3, with TRBD1 matching over 8 bases. V was clipped by 10 bases and J by 0 bases; unmatched bases: 6. This CDR3 has 14 amino acids. Germline CDR1 and CDR2: MNHNS and SASEGT.

The rearrangement links TRBV7-8 to TRBJ1-2; the D is unclear. The CDR3 spans 14 residues. V dropped 5 bases and J dropped 1 base, with 11 bases sitting between them. Germline CDR1 is SGHVS and CDR2 is FQNEAQ. The CDR3: CASSPRVLNYGYTF. The DNA for the CDR3 is TGTGCCAGCAGCCCGCGAGTCCTTAACTATGGCTACACCTTC.